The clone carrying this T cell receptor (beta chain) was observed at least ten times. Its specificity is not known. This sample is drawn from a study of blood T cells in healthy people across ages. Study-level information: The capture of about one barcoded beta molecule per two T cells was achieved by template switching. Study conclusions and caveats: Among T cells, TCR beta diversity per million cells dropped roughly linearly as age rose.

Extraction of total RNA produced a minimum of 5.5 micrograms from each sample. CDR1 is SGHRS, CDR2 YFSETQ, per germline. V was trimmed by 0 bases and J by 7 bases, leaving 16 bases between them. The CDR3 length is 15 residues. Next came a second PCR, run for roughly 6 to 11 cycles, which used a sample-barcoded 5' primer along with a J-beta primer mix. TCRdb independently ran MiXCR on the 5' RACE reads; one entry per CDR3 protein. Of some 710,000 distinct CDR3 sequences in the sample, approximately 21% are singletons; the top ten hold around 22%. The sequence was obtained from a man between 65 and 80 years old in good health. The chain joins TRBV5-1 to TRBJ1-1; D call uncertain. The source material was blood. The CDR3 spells CASSLEGSKIGEAFF. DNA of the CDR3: TGCGCCAGCAGCTTGGAGGGCAGCAAAATTGGTGAAGCTTTCTTT.